This T cell receptor (beta chain) is from a study of CD8+ T cells in alopecia areata. Study details: Tofacitinib administration to treated patients was oral, at 5 to 10 mg twice daily. Findings and caveats of the study: There were also resident alphabeta T cells of normal skin sequenced in scalp samples. With patients, TCR sharing proved less clear than in mice, a difference possibly related to HLA. Lesional scalp, especially alopecia totalis/universalis, showed higher clonality than normal scalp.

CDR3 length equals 10 residues. V lost 7 bases, J lost 3 bases, and 3 bases lay in between. From germline, CDR1 is MDHEN and CDR2 SYDVKM. RNA extraction and reverse transcription yielded cDNA as sequencing template. Profiling relied on immunoSEQ multiplex PCR, and the TCRdb table lists in-frame clones only, not all of them. The profile shows over 15,000 clones, almost 60% of them singletons. Lesional scalp punch biopsies and peripheral blood were collected from alopecia areata patients. By its share, this clone is medium-sized. Its cognate antigen is unknown. This chain connects TRBV28 to TRBJ1-1; D uncertain. The sequenced material came from skin. The sequence came from a human donor with alopecia areata. CDR3 amino acids: CASKDTEAFF. The CDR3, as DNA: TGTGCCAGCAAGGACACTGAAGCTTTCTTT.